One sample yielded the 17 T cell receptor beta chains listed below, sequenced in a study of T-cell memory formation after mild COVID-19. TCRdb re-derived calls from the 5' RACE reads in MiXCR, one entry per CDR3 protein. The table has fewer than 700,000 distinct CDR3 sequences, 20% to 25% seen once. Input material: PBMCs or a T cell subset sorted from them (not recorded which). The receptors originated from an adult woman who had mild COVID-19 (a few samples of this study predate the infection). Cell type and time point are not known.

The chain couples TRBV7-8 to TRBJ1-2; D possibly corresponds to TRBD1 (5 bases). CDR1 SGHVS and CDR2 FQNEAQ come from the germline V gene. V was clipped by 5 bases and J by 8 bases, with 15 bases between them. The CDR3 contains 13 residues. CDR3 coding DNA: TGTGCCAGCAGCCCGTTTTCGGGGGAAGGCTACACCTTC. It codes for CASSPFSGEGYTF.

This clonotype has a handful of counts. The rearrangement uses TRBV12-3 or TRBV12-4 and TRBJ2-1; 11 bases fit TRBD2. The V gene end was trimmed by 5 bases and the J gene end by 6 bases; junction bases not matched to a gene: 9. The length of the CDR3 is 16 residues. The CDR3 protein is CASSRWISGGGNEQFF. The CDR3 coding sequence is TGTGCCAGCAGTCGTTGGATTAGCGGGGGGGGCAATGAGCAGTTCTTC.

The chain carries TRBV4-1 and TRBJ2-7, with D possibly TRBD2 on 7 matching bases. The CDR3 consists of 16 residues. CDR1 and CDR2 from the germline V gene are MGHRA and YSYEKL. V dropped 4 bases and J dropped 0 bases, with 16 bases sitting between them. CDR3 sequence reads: CASSPPRRGLSYEQYF. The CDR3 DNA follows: TGCGCCAGCAGCCCTCCCCGGCGGGGGCTCTCCTACGAGCAGTACTTC.

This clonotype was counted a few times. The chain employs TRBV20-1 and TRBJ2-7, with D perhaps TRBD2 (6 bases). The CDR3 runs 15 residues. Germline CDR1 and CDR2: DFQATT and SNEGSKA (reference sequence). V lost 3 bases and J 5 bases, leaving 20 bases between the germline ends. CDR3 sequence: CSARGWDWSNDEQYF. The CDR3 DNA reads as TGCAGTGCTAGGGGGTGGGACTGGTCTAATGACGAGCAGTACTTC.

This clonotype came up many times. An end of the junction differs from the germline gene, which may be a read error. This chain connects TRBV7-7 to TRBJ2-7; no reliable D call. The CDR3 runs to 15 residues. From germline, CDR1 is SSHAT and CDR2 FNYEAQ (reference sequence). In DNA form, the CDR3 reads TGTGCTAGCAGCTTAGATGGAGTGTACGCCTACGAGCAGTACTTC. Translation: CASSLDGVYAYEQYF. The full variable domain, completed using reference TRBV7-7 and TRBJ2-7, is GAGVSQSPRYKVTKRGQDVTLRCDPISSHATLYWYQQALGQGPEFLTYFNYEAQPDKSGLPSDRFSAERPEGSISTLTIQRTEQRDSAMYRCASSLDGVYAYEQYFGPGTRLTVT.

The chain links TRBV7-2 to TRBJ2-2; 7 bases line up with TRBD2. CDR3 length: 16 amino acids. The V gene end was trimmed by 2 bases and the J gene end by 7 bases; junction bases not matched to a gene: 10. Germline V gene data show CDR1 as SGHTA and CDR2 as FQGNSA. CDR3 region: CASSLKAGAGIGELFF. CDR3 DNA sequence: TGTGCCAGCAGCTTAAAGGCGGGAGCGGGTATCGGGGAGCTGTTTTTT.

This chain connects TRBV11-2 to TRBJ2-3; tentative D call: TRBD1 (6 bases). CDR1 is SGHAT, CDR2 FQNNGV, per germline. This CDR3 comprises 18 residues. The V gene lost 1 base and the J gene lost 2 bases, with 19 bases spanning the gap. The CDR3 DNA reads TGTGCCAGCAGCTTAGGGGTGAGAGGGCAGGGGTCCACAGATACGCAGTATTTT. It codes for CASSLGVRGQGSTDTQYF.

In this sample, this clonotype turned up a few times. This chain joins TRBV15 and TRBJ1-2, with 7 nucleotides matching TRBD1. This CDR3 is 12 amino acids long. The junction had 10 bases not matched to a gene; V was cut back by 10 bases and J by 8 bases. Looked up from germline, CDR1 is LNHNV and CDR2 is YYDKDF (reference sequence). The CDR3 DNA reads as TGTGCCATCACAAACAGGGGACGCGGCTACACCTTC. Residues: CAITNRGRGYTF.

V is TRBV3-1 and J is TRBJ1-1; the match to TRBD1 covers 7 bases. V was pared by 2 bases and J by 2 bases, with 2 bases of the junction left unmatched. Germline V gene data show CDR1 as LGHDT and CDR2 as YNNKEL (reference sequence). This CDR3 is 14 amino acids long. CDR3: CASSQIGGNTEAFF. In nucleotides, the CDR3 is TGTGCCAGCAGCCAAATAGGGGGCAACACTGAAGCTTTCTTT.

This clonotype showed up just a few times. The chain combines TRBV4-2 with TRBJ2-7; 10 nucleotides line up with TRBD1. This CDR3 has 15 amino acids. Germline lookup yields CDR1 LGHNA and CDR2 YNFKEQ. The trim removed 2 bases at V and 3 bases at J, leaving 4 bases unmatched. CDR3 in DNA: TGTGCCAGCAGCCAATCCAGGACAGGGGGCTACGAGCAGTACTTC. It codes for CASSQSRTGGYEQYF.

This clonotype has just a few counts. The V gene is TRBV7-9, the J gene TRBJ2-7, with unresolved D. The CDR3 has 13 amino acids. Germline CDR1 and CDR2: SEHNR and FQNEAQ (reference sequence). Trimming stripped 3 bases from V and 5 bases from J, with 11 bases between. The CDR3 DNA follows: TGTGCCAGCAGCTTGGTCTTGGCCCACGAGCAGTACTTC. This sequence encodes CASSLVLAHEQYF.

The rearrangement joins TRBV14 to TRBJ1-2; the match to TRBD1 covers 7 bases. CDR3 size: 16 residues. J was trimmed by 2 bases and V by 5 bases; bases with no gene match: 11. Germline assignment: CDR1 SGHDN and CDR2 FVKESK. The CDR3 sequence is CASSTNIDRVNYGYTF. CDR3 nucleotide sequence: TGTGCCAGCAGCACGAATATCGACAGGGTAAACTATGGCTACACCTTC.

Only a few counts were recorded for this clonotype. The CDR3 reads CATSAPLMNTGELFF. DNA of the CDR3: TGTGCCACCAGTGCTCCGTTGATGAACACCGGGGAGCTGTTTTTT. The gene calls are TRBV24-1 and TRBJ2-2; D unclear. The length of the CDR3 is 15 residues. Trimming took off 5 bases at V and 1 base at J, with 10 bases between the two ends. Germline CDR1 KGHDR, CDR2 SFDVKD.

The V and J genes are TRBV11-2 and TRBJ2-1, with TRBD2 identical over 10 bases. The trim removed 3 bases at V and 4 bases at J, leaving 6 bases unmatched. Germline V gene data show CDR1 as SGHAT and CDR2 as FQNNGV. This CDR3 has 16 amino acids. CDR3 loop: CASSFLAGGLYNEQFF. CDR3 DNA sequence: TGTGCCAGCAGCTTTTTAGCGGGGGGCCTATACAATGAGCAGTTCTTC.

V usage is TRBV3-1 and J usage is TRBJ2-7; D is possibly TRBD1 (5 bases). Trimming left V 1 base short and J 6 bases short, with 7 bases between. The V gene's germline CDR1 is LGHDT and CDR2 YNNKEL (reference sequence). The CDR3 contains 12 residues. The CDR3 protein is CASSQAGFEQYF. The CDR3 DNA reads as TGTGCCAGCAGCCAAGCAGGGTTCGAGCAGTACTTC.

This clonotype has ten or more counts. The CDR3 DNA is TGTGCCAGCAGTTTCGACAGGGGGGGAGAGACCCAGTACTTC. It codes for CASSFDRGGETQYF. The genes are TRBV6-5 and TRBJ2-5, with 9 nucleotides matching TRBD1. V was clipped by 4 bases and J by 4 bases; unmatched bases: 4. The CDR3 length is 14 residues. CDR1 is MNHEY, CDR2 SVGAGI, per germline.

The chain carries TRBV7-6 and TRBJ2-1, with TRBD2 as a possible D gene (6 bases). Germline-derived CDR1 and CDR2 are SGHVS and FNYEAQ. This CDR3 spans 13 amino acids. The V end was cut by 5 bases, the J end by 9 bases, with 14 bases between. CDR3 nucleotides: TGTGCCAGCAGCCTACGACTAGTAGCTGAGCAGTTCTTC. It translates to CASSLRLVAEQFF.